This entry is about one TCR beta chain. The antigen is not known. The data originate from a study of shared clonotypes between healthy human individuals. Study-wide results and limits: Few donors restricted represented genetic and exposure-history diversity.

At the deep level, the assay was run. 150 to 250 ng DNA, tens of thousands of T cell genomes, went into each sorted-subset replicate PCR. Using immunoSEQ multiplex PCR, the repertoire was profiled, and TCRdb retains in-frame clones only, with some absent. The table lists hundreds of thousands of clones, 90% to 96% of them singletons, with 0.055% to 0.075% in the top ten. The CDR3 contains 13 residues. The V and J ends lost 7 bases and 3 bases respectively, with 15 bases between them. Per germline, CDR1 SQVTM and CDR2 ANQGSEA. The rearrangement uses TRBV29-1 and TRBJ2-5, with D unclear. Sequenced input: naive CD4+ T cells sorted from blood. Sample subset: CD45RA+ positively selected. The source is a woman in her twenties or thirties in good health. The CDR3 sequence is CSASEVAEETQYF. In nucleotides, the CDR3 is TGCAGCGCCTCCGAGGTGGCCGAAGAGACCCAGTACTTC.